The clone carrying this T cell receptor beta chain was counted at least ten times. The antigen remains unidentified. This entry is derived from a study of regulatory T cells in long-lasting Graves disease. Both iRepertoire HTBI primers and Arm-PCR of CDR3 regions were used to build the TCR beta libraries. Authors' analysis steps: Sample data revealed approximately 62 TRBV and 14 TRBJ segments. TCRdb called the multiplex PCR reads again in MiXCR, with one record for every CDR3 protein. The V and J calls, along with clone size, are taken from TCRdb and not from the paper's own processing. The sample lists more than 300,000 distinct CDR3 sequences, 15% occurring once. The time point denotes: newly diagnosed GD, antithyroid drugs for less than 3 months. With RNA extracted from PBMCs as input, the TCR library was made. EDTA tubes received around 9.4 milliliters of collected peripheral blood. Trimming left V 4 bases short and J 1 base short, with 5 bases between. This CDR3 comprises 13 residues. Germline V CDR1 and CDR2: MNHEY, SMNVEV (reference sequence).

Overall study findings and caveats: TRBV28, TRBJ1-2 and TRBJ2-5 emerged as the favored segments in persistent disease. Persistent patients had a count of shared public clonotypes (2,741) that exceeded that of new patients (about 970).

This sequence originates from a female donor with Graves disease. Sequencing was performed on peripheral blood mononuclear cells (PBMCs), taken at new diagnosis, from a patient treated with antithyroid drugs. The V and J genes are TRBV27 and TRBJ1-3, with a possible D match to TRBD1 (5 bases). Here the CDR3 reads CASSSGSGNTIYF. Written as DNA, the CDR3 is TGTGCCAGCAGTTCAGGGTCTGGAAACACCATATATTTT.